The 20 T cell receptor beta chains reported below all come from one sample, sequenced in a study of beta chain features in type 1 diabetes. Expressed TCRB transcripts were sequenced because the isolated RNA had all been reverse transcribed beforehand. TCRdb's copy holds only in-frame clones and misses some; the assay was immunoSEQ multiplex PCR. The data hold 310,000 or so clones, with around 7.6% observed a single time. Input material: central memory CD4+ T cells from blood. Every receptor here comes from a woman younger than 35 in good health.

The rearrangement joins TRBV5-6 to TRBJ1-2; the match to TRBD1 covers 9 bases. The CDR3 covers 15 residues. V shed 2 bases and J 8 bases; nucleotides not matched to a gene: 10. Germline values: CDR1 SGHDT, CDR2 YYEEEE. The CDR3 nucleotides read TGTGCCAGCAGCTTACGCGAGGACAGGGGCGGGGGCTACACCTTC. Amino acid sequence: CASSLREDRGGGYTF.

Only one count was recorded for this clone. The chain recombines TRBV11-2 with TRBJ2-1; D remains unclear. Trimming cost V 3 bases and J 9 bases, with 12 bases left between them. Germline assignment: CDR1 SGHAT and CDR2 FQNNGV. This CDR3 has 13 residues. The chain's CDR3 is CASSFGPGGEQFF. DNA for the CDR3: TGTGCCAGCAGCTTCGGACCGGGTGGTGAGCAGTTCTTC.

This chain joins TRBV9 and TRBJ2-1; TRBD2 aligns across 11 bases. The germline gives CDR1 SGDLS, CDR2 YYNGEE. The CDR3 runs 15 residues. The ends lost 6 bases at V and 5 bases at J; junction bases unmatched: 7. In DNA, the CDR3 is TGTGCCAGCACCTTGGGACTAGCGGCCCACAATGAGCAGTTCTTC. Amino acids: CASTLGLAAHNEQFF.

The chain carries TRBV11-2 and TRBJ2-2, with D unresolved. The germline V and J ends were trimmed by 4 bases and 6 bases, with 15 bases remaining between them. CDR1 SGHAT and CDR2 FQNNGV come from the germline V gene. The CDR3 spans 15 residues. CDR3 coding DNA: TGTGCCAGCAGCTCCCCCCCAGGTCTAGCCGGGGAGCTGTTTTTT. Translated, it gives CASSSPPGLAGELFF.

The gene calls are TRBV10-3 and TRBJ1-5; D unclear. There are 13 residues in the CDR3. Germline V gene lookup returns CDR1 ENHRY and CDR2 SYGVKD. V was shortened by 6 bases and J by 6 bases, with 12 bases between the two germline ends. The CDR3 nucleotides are TGTGCCATCAGCAGGAATAGAGGTCAGCCCCAGCATTTT. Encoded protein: CAISRNRGQPQHF.

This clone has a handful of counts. Written as DNA, the CDR3 is TGTGCCAGCAGCCAACCAAACACCGGGGAGCTGTTTTTT. Amino acids: CASSQPNTGELFF. The J gene is TRBJ2-2, the V gene TRBV7-2; D is ambiguous. This CDR3 region has 13 residues. V lost 5 bases and J lost 2, with 6 bases in between. The germline gives CDR1 SGHTA, CDR2 FQGNSA.

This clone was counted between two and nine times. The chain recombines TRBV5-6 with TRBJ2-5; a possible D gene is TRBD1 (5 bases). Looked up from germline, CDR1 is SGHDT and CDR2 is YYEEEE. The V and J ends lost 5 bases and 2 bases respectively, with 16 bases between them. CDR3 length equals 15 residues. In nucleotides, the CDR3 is TGTGCCAGCAGTCCCATTATCGACAGTCAAGAGACCCAGTACTTC. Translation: CASSPIIDSQETQYF.

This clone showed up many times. CDR3 sequence (DNA): TGTGCCAGCCGGTTTAGCGAGAGGGAAGCTTTCTTT. It encodes CASRFSEREAFF. The V and J genes are TRBV27 and TRBJ1-1; D is unclear. Germline V gives CDR1 MNHEY, CDR2 SMNVEV (reference sequence). V was pared by 8 bases and J by 8 bases, with 15 bases between. This CDR3 has 12 amino acids.

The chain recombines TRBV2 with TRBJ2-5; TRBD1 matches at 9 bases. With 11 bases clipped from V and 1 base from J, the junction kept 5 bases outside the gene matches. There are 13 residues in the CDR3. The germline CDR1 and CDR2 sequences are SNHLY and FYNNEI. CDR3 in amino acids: CAARTGVQETQYF. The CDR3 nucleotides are TGTGCCGCCCGGACAGGGGTCCAAGAGACCCAGTACTTC.

The CDR3 sequence: CASSPGQGHTEAFF. The CDR3 region has the DNA TGTGCCAGCTCTCCGGGACAGGGACACACTGAAGCTTTCTTT. The genes are TRBV18 and TRBJ1-1, with 9 bases lining up with TRBD1. The CDR3 has 14 residues. Germline V gives CDR1 KGHSH, CDR2 LQKENI. The junction had 5 bases not matched to a gene; V was cut back by 6 bases and J by 3 bases. The full variable domain, its missing parts supplied by reference TRBV18 and TRBJ1-1, is NAGVMQNPRHLVRRRGQEARLRCSPMKGHSHVYWYRQLPEEGLKFMVYLQKENIIDESGMPKERFSAEFPKEGPSILRIQQVVRGDSAAYFCASSPGQGHTEAFFGQGTRLTVV.

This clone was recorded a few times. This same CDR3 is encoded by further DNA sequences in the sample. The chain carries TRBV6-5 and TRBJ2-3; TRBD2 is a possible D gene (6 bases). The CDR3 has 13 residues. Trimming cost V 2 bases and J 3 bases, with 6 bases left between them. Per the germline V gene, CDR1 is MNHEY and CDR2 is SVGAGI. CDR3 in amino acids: CASSYSGTDTQYF. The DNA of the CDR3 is TGTGCCAGCAGTTACAGCGGGACAGATACGCAGTATTTT.

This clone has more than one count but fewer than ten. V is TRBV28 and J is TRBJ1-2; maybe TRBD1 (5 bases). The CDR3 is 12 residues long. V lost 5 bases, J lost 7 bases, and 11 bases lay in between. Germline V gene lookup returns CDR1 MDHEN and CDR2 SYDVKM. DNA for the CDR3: TGTGCCAGCAGTGTCTCAGGGTTTGGCTACACCTTC. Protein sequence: CASSVSGFGYTF.

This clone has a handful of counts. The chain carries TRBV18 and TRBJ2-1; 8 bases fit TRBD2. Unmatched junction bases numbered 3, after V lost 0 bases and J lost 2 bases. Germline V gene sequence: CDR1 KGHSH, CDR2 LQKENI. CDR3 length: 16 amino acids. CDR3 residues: CASSPPAGGPYNEQFF. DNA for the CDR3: TGTGCCAGCTCACCACCGGCGGGAGGACCCTACAATGAGCAGTTCTTC.

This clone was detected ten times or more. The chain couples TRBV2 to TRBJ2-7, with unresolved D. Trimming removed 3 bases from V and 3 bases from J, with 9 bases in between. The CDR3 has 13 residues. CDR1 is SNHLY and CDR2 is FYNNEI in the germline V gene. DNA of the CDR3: TGTGCCAGCAGTGATTTGATTCACTACGAGCAGTACTTC. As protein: CASSDLIHYEQYF.

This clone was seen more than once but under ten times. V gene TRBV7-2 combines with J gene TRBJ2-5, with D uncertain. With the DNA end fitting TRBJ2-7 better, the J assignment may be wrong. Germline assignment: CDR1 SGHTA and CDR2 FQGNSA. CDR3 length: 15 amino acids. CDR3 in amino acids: CASSKSHGVWYEQYF. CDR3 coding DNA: TGTGCCAGCAGCAAATCCCACGGCGTTTGGTACGAGCAGTACTTC.

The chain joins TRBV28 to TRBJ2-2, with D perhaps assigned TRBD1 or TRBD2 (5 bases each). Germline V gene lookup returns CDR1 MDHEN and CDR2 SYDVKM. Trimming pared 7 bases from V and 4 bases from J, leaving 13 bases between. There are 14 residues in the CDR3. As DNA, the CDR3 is TGTGCCAGCATACGAGGGGATGGCACCGGGGAGCTGTTTTTT. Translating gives CASIRGDGTGELFF.

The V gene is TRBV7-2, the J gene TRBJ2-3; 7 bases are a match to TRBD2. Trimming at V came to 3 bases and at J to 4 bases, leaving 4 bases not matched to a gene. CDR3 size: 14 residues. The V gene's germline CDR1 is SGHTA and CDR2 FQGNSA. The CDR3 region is CASSLGGRSDTQYF. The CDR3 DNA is TGTGCCAGCAGCTTGGGGGGGAGATCAGATACGCAGTATTTT.

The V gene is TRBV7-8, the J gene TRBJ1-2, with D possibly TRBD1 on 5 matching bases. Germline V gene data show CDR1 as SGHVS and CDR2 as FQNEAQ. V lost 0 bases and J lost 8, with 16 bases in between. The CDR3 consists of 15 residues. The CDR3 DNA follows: TGTGCCAGCAGCTTAGCGTCATGGGGGGTGACGGGCTACACCTTC. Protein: CASSLASWGVTGYTF.

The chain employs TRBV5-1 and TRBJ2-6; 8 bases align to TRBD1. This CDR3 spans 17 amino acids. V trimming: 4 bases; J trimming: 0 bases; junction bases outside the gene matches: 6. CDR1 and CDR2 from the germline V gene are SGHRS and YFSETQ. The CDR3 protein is CASSPGQVISGANVLTF. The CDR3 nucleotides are TGCGCCAGCAGCCCGGGACAGGTGATCTCTGGGGCCAACGTCCTGACTTTC.

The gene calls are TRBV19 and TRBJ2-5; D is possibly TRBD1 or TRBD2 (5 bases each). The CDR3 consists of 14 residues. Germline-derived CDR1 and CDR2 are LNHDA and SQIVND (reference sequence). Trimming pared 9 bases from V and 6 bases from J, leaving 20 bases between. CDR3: CASRGSQGEKTQYF. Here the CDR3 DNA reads TGTGCCAGCCGGGGTTCGCAGGGCGAAAAGACCCAGTACTTC.